The sequence of this T cell receptor beta chain was determined in a study of blood T cell repertoires in COVID-19. Study information: T cells, B-cell-depleted T cells, or PBMCs provided the cDNA or gDNA that served as material.

Seattle researchers signed up patients amid active infection and tracked them longitudinally. As processed by the authors: Amplification with reference gene primers provided the estimates of nucleated cell counts. Profiling relied on immunoSEQ multiplex PCR, and the TCRdb table lists in-frame clones only, not all of them. D and trimming were read from the DNA, whereas the V and J calls and clone size are those reported in that table. Among 250,000 to 400,000 clones listed, roughly nine tenths were seen once. Looked up from germline, CDR1 is KGHSH and CDR2 is LQKENI. The V gene lost 0 bases and the J gene lost 2 bases, with 11 bases spanning the gap. The CDR3 extends over 15 amino acids.

Sequenced input: peripheral blood. V gene TRBV18 combines with J gene TRBJ2-7; no reliable D call. The receptor comes from a woman younger than 45 with COVID-19, enrolled during active disease. The CDR3 loop reads CASSPPGYSPYEQYF. The DNA for the CDR3 is TGTGCCAGCTCACCACCAGGCTACAGCCCCTACGAGCAGTACTTC.